The 18 T cell receptor beta chains listed next were all sequenced from one sample in a study of control samples from healthy donors and cancer patients. The data were produced by immunoSEQ multiplex PCR, yet TCRdb's version contains in-frame clones alone and is incomplete. The data contain tens of thousands of clones, 85% to 95% of them singletons. Material for sequencing was PBMCs. These receptors were collected from a young man with colorectal cancer.

The chain uses TRBV7-9 and TRBJ1-1; possibly TRBD1 for D (6 bases). This CDR3 contains 13 residues. Per germline, CDR1 SEHNR and CDR2 FQNEAQ (reference sequence). V was clipped by 9 bases and J by 1 base, with 12 bases between them. The CDR3 DNA reads as TGTGCCAGTACGGGACAACAGAACACTGAAGCTTTCTTT. Translating gives CASTGQQNTEAFF.

The rearrangement uses TRBV12-3 or TRBV12-4 and TRBJ1-2; D is unresolved. The CDR3 has 12 amino acids. V shed 3 bases and J shed 4 bases, with 6 bases lying between them. The DNA for the CDR3 is TGTGCCAGCAGTTTGGGGTTCTATGGCTACACCTTC. Its protein is CASSLGFYGYTF.

This chain uses TRBV7-2 with TRBJ2-6; perhaps TRBD1 as D (5 bases). The germline V gene has CDR1 SGHTA and CDR2 FQGNSA. The V and J ends lost 5 bases and 0 bases respectively, with 8 bases between them. This CDR3 comprises 15 residues. As DNA, the CDR3 is TGTGCCAGCAGCAAAGACAGCTCTGGGGCCAACGTCCTGACTTTC. Translating it yields CASSKDSSGANVLTF.

The V gene is TRBV10-3, the J gene TRBJ1-2, with D tentatively TRBD1 (5 bases). V was pared by 9 bases and J by 0 bases, with 14 bases between. The CDR3 has 14 amino acids. Germline assignment: CDR1 ENHRY and CDR2 SYGVKD. The CDR3 spells CAIGQPATNYGYTF. The CDR3 DNA is TGTGCCATTGGACAACCGGCAACTAACTATGGCTACACCTTC.

Regarding this clone: At the DNA level, this CDR3 is encoded by other sequences in the same sample as well. V gene TRBV5-1 combines with J gene TRBJ1-1; no reliable D call. This CDR3 has 13 residues. V lost 0 bases to trimming and J lost 1 base, with 4 bases between them. Germline V gene lookup returns CDR1 SGHRS and CDR2 YFSETQ. The CDR3 region has the DNA TGCGCCAGCAGCTTGGGGGGGAACACTGAAGCTTTCTTT. It yields the protein CASSLGGNTEAFF.

V and J are TRBV14 and TRBJ1-1; D uncertain. The V gene's germline CDR1 is SGHDN and CDR2 FVKESK. The V end lost 1 base, the J end lost 5 bases, and 8 bases lay between the germline ends. This CDR3 spans 13 amino acids. The CDR3 spells CASSQVRGTEAFF. Written as DNA, the CDR3 is TGTGCCAGCAGCCAAGTGCGAGGAACTGAAGCTTTCTTT.

This clone was observed once. The gene calls are TRBV6-5 and TRBJ2-7; 10 nucleotides line up with TRBD2. V lost 0 bases, J lost 0 bases, and 2 bases stayed unmatched. Germline V gene sequence: CDR1 MNHEY, CDR2 SVGAGI. This CDR3 has 16 amino acids. In nucleotides, the CDR3 is TGTGCCAGCAGTTACTCTGTAGCGGGGGGCTCCTACGAGCAGTACTTC. The encoded protein is CASSYSVAGGSYEQYF.

The chain has TRBV7-9 and TRBJ1-1, with a weak D call TRBD1 (5 bases). The ends were cut back, 0 bases at V and 0 bases at J, with 8 bases in the middle. This CDR3 comprises 15 residues. Germline loops: CDR1 SEHNR, CDR2 FQNEAQ (reference sequence). The CDR3 nucleotides read TGTGCCAGCAGCTTAGCGGGGCCGGTGAACACTGAAGCTTTCTTT. Translating gives CASSLAGPVNTEAFF.

This chain uses TRBV27 with TRBJ2-7, with D possibly matching TRBD2 (7 bases). The germline gives CDR1 MNHEY, CDR2 SMNVEV (reference sequence). The CDR3 extends over 16 amino acids. Trimming stripped 5 bases from V and 3 bases from J, with 20 bases between. This CDR3 reads CASSPRGYGTNYEQYF. CDR3 DNA: TGTGCCAGCAGTCCAAGGGGGTACGGGACTAACTACGAGCAGTACTTC.

The V gene is TRBV10-1, the J gene TRBJ1-3; unclear D gene. The germline V gene has CDR1 WNHNN and CDR2 SYGVQD (reference sequence). The CDR3 consists of 13 residues. V dropped 7 bases and J dropped 4 bases, with 11 bases sitting between them. For the CDR3, the DNA is TGCGCCAGCATGAATTCGGACGGAAACACCATATATTTT. Protein product: CASMNSDGNTIYF.

As regards this clone: The same CDR3 can be traced to other DNA sequences in this sample. The genes are TRBV7-8 and TRBJ1-5; D gene ambiguous. CDR1 and CDR2 (germline): SGHVS, FQNEAQ. This CDR3 contains 13 residues. V gave up 1 base and J gave up 6 bases, with 7 bases separating them. CDR3 protein: CASSLGLTQPQHF. The CDR3 DNA follows: TGTGCCAGCAGCTTAGGCTTGACTCAGCCCCAGCATTTT.

V is TRBV15 and J is TRBJ2-3; 11 bases agree with TRBD2. Trimming at V came to 6 bases and at J to 5 bases, leaving 10 bases not matched to a gene. The CDR3 consists of 16 residues. CDR1 and CDR2 from the germline V gene are LNHNV and YYDKDF (reference sequence). The CDR3 protein is CATSLTLAGGGDTQYF. CDR3 nucleotides: TGTGCCACCAGTTTAACCCTAGCGGGGGGTGGAGATACGCAGTATTTT.

CDR3: CSVDDGYTF. CDR3 nucleotide sequence: TGCAGCGTTGATGATGGCTACACCTTC. The gene calls are TRBV29-1 and TRBJ1-2; D not resolved. CDR3 length: 9 residues. Trimming stripped 3 bases from V and 6 bases from J, with 2 bases between. Per germline, CDR1 SQVTM and CDR2 ANQGSEA.

This clone has just one count. The chain joins TRBV9 to TRBJ2-1, with 8 nucleotides matching TRBD2. Germline values: CDR1 SGDLS, CDR2 YYNGEE. V was clipped by 2 bases and J by 3 bases; unmatched bases: 7. This CDR3 is built from 16 residues. Written as DNA, the CDR3 is TGTGCCAGCAGCGTCGCCGGGCTAGCGGGCTACAATGAGCAGTTCTTC. Protein: CASSVAGLAGYNEQFF.

The chain joins TRBV7-9 to TRBJ1-1, with a weak D call TRBD1 (5 bases). The CDR3 sequence is 14 residues long. Germline V CDR1 and CDR2: SEHNR, FQNEAQ (reference sequence). Trimming took 5 bases from V and 0 from J, leaving 10 bases between them. CDR3 nucleotide sequence: TGTGCCAGCAGCAGGGGAACAGTGAACACTGAAGCTTTCTTT. It specifies CASSRGTVNTEAFF.

V is TRBV2 and J is TRBJ1-4; 7 nucleotides agree with TRBD1. The germline V gene encodes CDR1 SNHLY and CDR2 FYNNEI. The CDR3 covers 12 residues. V lost 5 bases to trimming and J lost 12 bases; unmatched junction nucleotides: 6. Here the CDR3 DNA reads TGTGCCAGCAGTTACCGACAGGGTGAACTGTTTTTT. It encodes CASSYRQGELFF.

J is TRBJ1-2 and V is TRBV10-2, with 10 bases aligning to TRBD1. The CDR3 has 21 residues. Unmatched junction bases numbered 23, after V lost 2 bases and J lost 5 bases. CDR1 and CDR2 from the germline V gene are WSHSY and SAAADI. CDR3 nucleotides: TGCGCCAGCAGTGAGGCGCGTACCGGGACAGGGGACTTCGAAGGGAGGTATGGCTACACCTTC. It translates to CASSEARTGTGDFEGRYGYTF.

The rearrangement links TRBV30 to TRBJ1-5; no clear D gene. There are 15 residues in the CDR3. Looked up from germline, CDR1 is GTSNPN and CDR2 is SVGIG (reference sequence). V dropped 3 bases and J dropped 2 bases, with 14 bases sitting between them. The CDR3 nucleotides are TGTGCCTGGAGAACGAGCCGGCGGGGCAATCAGCCCCAGCATTTT. Protein sequence: CAWRTSRRGNQPQHF.